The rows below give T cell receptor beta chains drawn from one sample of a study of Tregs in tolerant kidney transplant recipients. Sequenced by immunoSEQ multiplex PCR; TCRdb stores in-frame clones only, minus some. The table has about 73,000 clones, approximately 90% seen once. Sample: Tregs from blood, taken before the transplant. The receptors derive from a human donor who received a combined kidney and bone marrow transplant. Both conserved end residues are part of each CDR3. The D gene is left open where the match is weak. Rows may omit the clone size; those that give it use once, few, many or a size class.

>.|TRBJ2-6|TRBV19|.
TGTGCCAGTAGTATAAGGACCAACCCTCAGGGGGCCAACGTCCTGACTTTC
CASSIRTNPQGANVLTF
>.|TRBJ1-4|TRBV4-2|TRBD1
TGTGCCAGCAGCCAAGTGGGCAGGGGGTCTTATAATGGTGAAAAACTGTTTTTT
CASSQVGRGSYNGEKLFF
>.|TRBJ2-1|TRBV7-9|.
TGTGCCAGCAGCTTAGCGTCGGTCTCCTACAATGAGCAGTTCTTC
CASSLASVSYNEQFF
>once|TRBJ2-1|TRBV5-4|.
TGTGCCAGCAGCTCGGATGGGAATGAATACAATGAGCAGTTCTTC
CASSSDGNEYNEQFF
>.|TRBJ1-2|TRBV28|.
TGTGCCAGCAGTTACCCGCGGGGAGGGCTTAACTATGGCTACACCTTC
CASSYPRGGLNYGYTF
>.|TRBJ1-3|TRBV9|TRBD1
TGTGCCAGCGGAACCGGGACAGGCTCTGGAAACACCATATATTTT
CASGTGTGSGNTIYF
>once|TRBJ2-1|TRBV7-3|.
TGTGCCAGCAGCTTAACTCGAATCGGGAGCTCCTACAATGAGCAGTTCTTC
CASSLTRIGSSYNEQFF
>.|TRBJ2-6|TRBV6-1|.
TGTGCCAGCAGTGAAAGGTTTTCTGGGGCCAACGTCCTGACTTTC
CASSERFSGANVLTF
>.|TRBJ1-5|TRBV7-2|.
TGTGCCAGCAGCTCAGGGGTTGATGGTCATCAGCCCCAGCATTTT
CASSSGVDGHQPQHF
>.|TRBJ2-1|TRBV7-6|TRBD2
TGTGCTTGTAAAAGCGGGGGGGCCTACAATGAGCAGTTCTTC
CACKSGGAYNEQFF
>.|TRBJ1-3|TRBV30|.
TGTGCCTGGAGTGTAGGGACCAGGCTCTCTGGAAACACCATATATTTT
CAWSVGTRLSGNTIYF
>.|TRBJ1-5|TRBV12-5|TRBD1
TGTGCTAGTGGCCTGGACAGGCTCAATCAGCCCCAGCATTTT
CASGLDRLNQPQHF
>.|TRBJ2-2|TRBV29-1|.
TGCAGCGCTGCTCGAACGAACACCGGGGAGCTGTTTTTT
CSAARTNTGELFF
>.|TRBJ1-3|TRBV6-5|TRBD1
TGTGCCAGCAGGGACAGGGGCATGTCTGGAAACACCATATATTTT
CASRDRGMSGNTIYF
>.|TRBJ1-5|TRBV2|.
TGTGCCAGCAGTGACAGGGAAAATCAGCCCCAGCATTTT
CASSDRENQPQHF
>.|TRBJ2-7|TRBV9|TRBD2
TGTGCCAGCAGCGTAGATGTAGCGGGAGCCCACGAGCAGTACTTC
CASSVDVAGAHEQYF
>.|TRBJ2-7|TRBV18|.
TGTGCCAGCTCACTCGGACAGAGTGCGCTCTACGAGCAGTACTTC
CASSLGQSALYEQYF